Presented here are 27 T cell receptor beta chains from one specimen sequenced in a study of cytomegalovirus exposure and HLA in healthy donors. Amplification used 60 Vbeta primers and 13 Jbeta primers. Measured with immunoSEQ multiplex PCR; TCRdb has only the in-frame clones, and not every one. The data contain about 160,000 clones, 60% to 80% of them singletons. Sequenced input: PBMCs. Receptors were obtained from a man between 18 and 35 years old in good health and CMV-seropositive.

The chain employs TRBV11-3 and TRBJ2-3, with D possibly matching TRBD1 (6 bases). Germline CDR1 is SGHNT and CDR2 is YENEEA. V gave up 5 bases and J gave up 2 bases, with 14 bases separating them. The length of the CDR3 is 15 residues. The CDR3 nucleotides read TGTGCCAGCAGCCAACAGGGATATGACACAGATACGCAGTATTTT. This codes for CASSQQGYDTDTQYF.

This sequence joins TRBV18 and TRBJ1-4; D is unresolved. Germline loops: CDR1 KGHSH, CDR2 LQKENI. With 3 bases removed from V and 1 base from J, the gap between germline ends came to 6 bases. This CDR3 has 14 amino acids. The CDR3 reads CASSPQETNEKLFF. The DNA for the CDR3 is TGTGCCAGCTCACCCCAGGAAACTAATGAAAAACTGTTTTTT.

The V call is TRBV9, the J call TRBJ2-7, with no clear D. The ends were cut back, 0 bases at V and 0 bases at J, with 10 bases in the middle. This CDR3 contains 15 residues. CDR1 and CDR2 from the germline V gene are SGDLS and YYNGEE. The CDR3 DNA sequence: TGTGCCAGCAGCGTAGAAGCTTCTAGCTCCTACGAGCAGTACTTC. As protein: CASSVEASSSYEQYF.

The V and J genes are TRBV15 and TRBJ2-2, with 9 bases matching TRBD2. There are 18 residues in the CDR3. J was trimmed by 4 bases and V by 1 base; bases with no gene match: 10. The germline gives CDR1 LNHNV, CDR2 YYDKDF (reference sequence). CDR3 in amino acids: CATSRVLAGGRGTGELFF. Here the CDR3 DNA reads TGTGCCACCAGCAGAGTATTGGCGGGGGGGCGGGGCACCGGGGAGCTGTTTTTT.

The chain has TRBV7-9 and TRBJ1-1; D is unresolved. The CDR3 extends over 13 amino acids. Trimming removed 5 bases at V and 4 bases at J, with 11 bases between. Germline V gene data show CDR1 as SEHNR and CDR2 as FQNEAQ (reference sequence). The CDR3 loop is CASSPRESTEAFF. CDR3 sequence (DNA): TGTGCCAGCAGCCCTCGTGAGAGCACTGAAGCTTTCTTT. Full variable domain (missing parts from reference TRBV7-9 and TRBJ1-1): DTGVSQNPRHKITKRGQNVTFRCDPISEHNRLYWYRQTLGQGPEFLTYFQNEAQLEKSRLLSDRFSAERPKGSFSTLEIQRTEQGDSAMYLCASSPRESTEAFFGQGTRLTVV.

About this clone itself: Other DNA sequences within the sample encode an identical CDR3. This rearrangement joins TRBV5-1 to TRBJ2-5, with 7 positions matching TRBD1. In germline, CDR1 is SGHRS, CDR2 YFSETQ. V lost 2 bases to trimming and J lost 5 bases; unmatched junction nucleotides: 3. The CDR3 is 13 residues long. Here the CDR3 DNA reads TGCGCCAGCAGCTTCGCAGGGGGTGAGACCCAGTACTTC. It yields the protein CASSFAGGETQYF.

The genes are TRBV5-4 and TRBJ1-2; D is uncertain. Germline values: CDR1 SGHNT, CDR2 YYREEE (reference sequence). The CDR3 is 14 residues long. Deletions cut 3 bases from V and 3 bases from J, with 12 bases between. The CDR3 spells CASSSPTGDYGYTF. The CDR3 coding sequence is TGTGCCAGCAGCTCTCCTACCGGGGACTATGGCTACACCTTC. The whole variable domain, remainder taken from reference TRBV5-4 and TRBJ1-2, is ETGVTQSPTHLIKTRGQQVTLRCSSQSGHNTVSWYQQALGQGPQFIFQYYREEENGRGNFPPRFSGLQFPNYSSELNVNALELDDSALYLCASSSPTGDYGYTFGSGTRLTVV.

The chain combines TRBV6-1 with TRBJ2-7, with TRBD1 identical over 7 bases. V lost 10 bases, J lost 0 bases, and 12 bases stayed unmatched. This CDR3 spans 15 amino acids. Germline assignment: CDR1 MNHNS and CDR2 SASEGT. DNA for the CDR3: TGTGCCATACTACAGGGGTTCTCAAGCTCCTACGAGCAGTACTTC. It specifies CAILQGFSSSYEQYF.

The CDR3 loop reads CASSEGAPYQPQHF. The CDR3 DNA is TGTGCCAGCAGCGAGGGGGCACCATATCAGCCCCAGCATTTT. This chain connects TRBV7-2 to TRBJ1-5; TRBD1 matches 7 bases. After removal of 5 bases from V and 5 bases from J, the junction contained 6 bases not matched to a gene. The CDR3 totals 14 residues. Germline values: CDR1 SGHTA, CDR2 FQGNSA.

This chain uses TRBV6-6 with TRBJ1-2; unclear D gene. Trimming took 2 bases from V and 10 from J, leaving 11 bases between them. The CDR3 runs to 12 residues. The V gene's germline CDR1 is MNHNY and CDR2 SVGAGI (reference sequence). The CDR3 sequence: CASSYETVDYTF. The CDR3, as DNA: TGTGCCAGCAGTTACGAAACGGTAGACTACACCTTC.

CDR3 DNA sequence: TGTGCCAGCAGCGAAGCCGGAAACACCATATATTTT. As protein: CASSEAGNTIYF. The chain recombines TRBV7-6 with TRBJ1-3, with D unclear. The CDR3 is 12 residues long. From germline, CDR1 is SGHVS and CDR2 FNYEAQ. The germline V and J ends were trimmed by 5 bases and 4 bases, with 6 bases remaining between them. Filled out from reference TRBV7-6 and TRBJ1-3, the complete variable domain reads GAGVSQSPRYKVTKRGQDVALRCDPISGHVSLYWYRQALGQGPEFLTYFNYEAQQDKSGLPNDRFSAERPEGSISTLTIQRTEQRDSAMYRCASSEAGNTIYFGEGSWLTVV.

This clone was found a few times. The V and J genes are TRBV5-4 and TRBJ2-7; D is perhaps TRBD1 (8 bases). Germline V gene sequence: CDR1 SGHNT, CDR2 YYREEE (reference sequence). The ends were cut back, 4 bases at V and 6 bases at J, with 17 bases in the middle. This CDR3 is built from 14 residues. CDR3 in amino acids: CASSPDRGGVEQYF. The CDR3 DNA sequence: TGTGCCAGCAGCCCCGACAGGGGAGGGGTCGAGCAGTACTTC.

The chain has TRBV15 and TRBJ1-1; TRBD1 agrees at 10 bases. V was clipped by 0 bases and J by 8 bases; unmatched bases: 3. This CDR3 contains 14 residues. Germline V CDR1 and CDR2: LNHNV, YYDKDF (reference sequence). The CDR3 DNA follows: TGTGCCACCAGCAGAGATCGGACAGGGGGGGAAGCTTTCTTT. This gives the protein CATSRDRTGGEAFF.

The chain recombines TRBV7-9 with TRBJ2-4; 9 positions match TRBD1. CDR1 SEHNR and CDR2 FQNEAQ come from the germline V gene (reference sequence). This CDR3 comprises 16 residues. V lost 5 bases and J lost 6; bases outside the gene matches: 11. In DNA form, the CDR3 reads TGTGCCAGCAGCCAATGGGACAGGGCGGTGGGAAACATTCAGTACTTC. Translated, it gives CASSQWDRAVGNIQYF. Full variable domain (rest looked up from reference TRBV7-9 and TRBJ2-4): DTGVSQNPRHKITKRGQNVTFRCDPISEHNRLYWYRQTLGQGPEFLTYFQNEAQLEKSRLLSDRFSAERPKGSFSTLEIQRTEQGDSAMYLCASSQWDRAVGNIQYFGAGTRLSVL.

In its sample, this clone was seen a few times. The J gene is TRBJ2-1, the V gene TRBV19, with D possibly matching TRBD1 (6 bases). The CDR3 loop spans 13 amino acids. With 7 bases removed from V and 8 bases from J, the gap between germline ends came to 15 bases. The V gene's germline CDR1 is LNHDA and CDR2 SQIVND (reference sequence). In nucleotides, the CDR3 is TGTGCCAGTACCGTGGGGGCTCTGGATGAGCAGTTCTTC. This gives the protein CASTVGALDEQFF.

The rearrangement joins TRBV18 to TRBJ1-4; weak D call: TRBD1 (6 bases). The germline gives CDR1 KGHSH, CDR2 LQKENI. The germline V and J ends were trimmed by 2 bases and 5 bases, with 12 bases remaining between them. This CDR3 is built from 15 residues. The CDR3 DNA sequence: TGTGCCAGCTCACCAACCGCAGGGGCCAATGAAAAACTGTTTTTT. It codes for CASSPTAGANEKLFF.

This rearrangement joins TRBV23-1 to TRBJ1-5, with D tentatively TRBD1 (5 bases). TRBV23-1 is an open reading frame, and its role is uncertain. V was shortened by 4 bases and J by 0 bases, with 16 bases between the two germline ends. The CDR3 length is 17 residues. CDR3 sequence reads: CASSPRRQNDSNQPQHF. CDR3 bases: TGCGCCAGCAGTCCACGCCGACAGAACGATAGCAATCAGCCCCAGCATTTT.

The V and J genes are TRBV2 and TRBJ2-1, with 11 bases aligning to TRBD2. The V segment lost 5 bases and the J segment 0 bases; nucleotides outside the gene matches: 3. This CDR3 region has 16 residues. The germline V gene encodes CDR1 SNHLY and CDR2 FYNNEI. DNA for the CDR3: TGTGCCAGCAGTTTAGCGGGGGGGCGCTCCTACAATGAGCAGTTCTTC. Protein: CASSLAGGRSYNEQFF.

The V gene is TRBV6-5, the J gene TRBJ2-2; 8 bases match TRBD1. There are 15 residues in the CDR3. The ends lost 2 bases at V and 4 bases at J; junction bases unmatched: 3. CDR1 MNHEY and CDR2 SVGAGI come from the germline V gene. The CDR3 DNA reads as TGTGCCAGCAGTTACGGTCAGGGGGCCACCGGGGAGCTGTTTTTT. This translates into CASSYGQGATGELFF.

This chain joins TRBV4-1 and TRBJ2-3; TRBD2 matches at 8 bases. The V segment lost 5 bases and the J segment 1 base; nucleotides outside the gene matches: 11. The CDR3 runs 17 residues. Germline V gene lookup returns CDR1 MGHRA and CDR2 YSYEKL. The CDR3 loop is CASSKRTGREGTDTQYF. Here the CDR3 DNA reads TGCGCCAGCAGCAAACGAACGGGGCGGGAGGGCACAGATACGCAGTATTTT.

The genes are TRBV5-1 and TRBJ2-2; perhaps TRBD2 as D (5 bases). CDR1 SGHRS and CDR2 YFSETQ come from the germline V gene. The CDR3 runs to 12 residues. The CDR3 is CASPGSTGELFF. CDR3 DNA sequence: TGCGCGAGCCCGGGGTCCACCGGGGAGCTGTTTTTT. Full variable domain (remainder filled in from reference TRBV5-1 and TRBJ2-2): KAGVTQTPRYLIKTRGQQVTLSCSPISGHRSVSWYQQTPGQGLQFLFEYFSETQRNKGNFPGRFSGRQFSNSRSEMNVSTLELGDSALYLCASPGSTGELFFGEGSRLTVL.

The rearrangement joins TRBV6-1 to TRBJ2-1; D is ambiguous. The germline V gene has CDR1 MNHNS and CDR2 SASEGT. The CDR3 loop spans 13 amino acids. V was pared by 8 bases and J by 4 bases, with 12 bases between. The CDR3 spells CASGHLLYNEQFF. Written as DNA, the CDR3 is TGTGCCAGCGGGCATTTGCTATACAATGAGCAGTTCTTC.

The rearrangement joins TRBV4-2 to TRBJ1-2; 7 positions agree with TRBD1. The CDR3 is 16 residues long. J was trimmed by 6 bases and V by 0 bases; bases with no gene match: 10. CDR1 is LGHNA, CDR2 YNFKEQ, per germline. CDR3 residues: CASSQDRRDRSHGYTF. CDR3 DNA sequence: TGTGCCAGCAGCCAAGATAGACGGGACAGATCCCATGGCTACACCTTC.

This chain joins TRBV27 and TRBJ2-7; the match to TRBD1 covers 7 bases. CDR1 is MNHEY, CDR2 SMNVEV, per germline (reference sequence). CDR3 length: 13 residues. V shed 6 bases, J shed 1 base, and the junction held 3 bases outside the gene matches. The CDR3 bases are TGTGCCAGCAGCTCCAGGGGGTCCTACGAGCAGTACTTC. Residues: CASSSRGSYEQYF.

The genes are TRBV6-1 and TRBJ1-5; 7 bases match TRBD1. CDR3 size: 13 residues. The germline V gene has CDR1 MNHNS and CDR2 SASEGT. The V gene end was trimmed by 4 bases and the J gene end by 7 bases; junction bases not matched to a gene: 4. The chain's CDR3 is CASSVTGQQPQHF. CDR3 nucleotide sequence: TGTGCCAGCAGTGTGACAGGGCAACAGCCCCAGCATTTT.

This sequence joins TRBV7-9 and TRBJ2-5; TRBD1 matches at 9 bases. The J segment lost 4 bases and the V segment lost 3 bases, leaving 6 bases of the junction unmatched. The CDR3 loop spans 15 amino acids. Germline CDR1 SEHNR, CDR2 FQNEAQ (reference sequence). This chain's CDR3 is CASSFPTGGVETQYF. As DNA, the CDR3 is TGTGCCAGCAGCTTCCCGACAGGGGGAGTAGAGACCCAGTACTTC.

The rearrangement links TRBV18 to TRBJ2-5; 7 bases agree with TRBD1. CDR1 and CDR2 from the germline V gene are KGHSH and LQKENI. The CDR3 consists of 12 residues. Trimming removed 5 bases from V and 5 bases from J; junction bases left unmatched: 2. CDR3 residues: CASSSTGETQYF. The CDR3 bases are TGTGCCAGCTCATCGACAGGGGAGACCCAGTACTTC.